The next 15 T cell receptor beta chains were all read from a single sample in a study of blood T cell repertoires in COVID-19 (dated by TCRdb to about 2020). The library came from the immunoSEQ multiplex PCR assay. TCRdb stores this immuneACCESS table with in-frame sequences only. Part of the clones is absent; in the studies checked, under half of the shortfall reflects unresolved V genes, and no reason is known for the rest. The table for this sample lists about 240,000 clones; 83% of them were counted only once. Roughly 5% of the sample lies in the top ten. Source material: peripheral blood. Every receptor here comes from a human donor in a cohort sampled during active COVID-19.

This clone was seen a handful of times. V usage is TRBV4-2 and J usage is TRBJ1-5; 7 nucleotides match TRBD1. This CDR3 is 15 amino acids long. Germline-derived CDR1 and CDR2 are LGHNA and YNFKEQ. The trim removed 0 bases at V and 6 bases at J, leaving 5 bases unmatched. CDR3 DNA: TGTGCCAGCAGCCAAGATTTCCGACAGGGTCAGCCCCAGCATTTT. Amino acids: CASSQDFRQGQPQHF.

The genes are TRBV3-1 (or the pseudogene TRBV3-2) and TRBJ1-2; D remains ambiguous. Germline CDR1 reads LGHDT; CDR2 reads YNNKEL (reference sequence). V was trimmed by 3 bases and J by 9 bases, leaving 14 bases between them. This CDR3 is built from 13 residues. The DNA for the CDR3 is TGTGCCAGCAGCCAGGGCGGAACTAGCAGCTACACCTTC. Its protein product is CASSQGGTSSYTF.

The chain carries TRBV27 and TRBJ2-7; TRBD2 aligns across 10 bases. Germline V gene lookup returns CDR1 MNHEY and CDR2 SMNVEV (reference sequence). Germline trimming cut 8 bases from V and 0 bases from J; bases unmatched to any gene: 1. CDR3 length: 13 amino acids. For the CDR3, the DNA is TGTGCCAGCGGACTAGCGGTCTCCTACGAGCAGTACTTC. Its protein product is CASGLAVSYEQYF.

The chain carries TRBV5-1 and TRBJ2-7; 10 bases fit TRBD2. This CDR3 region has 14 residues. Germline loops: CDR1 SGHRS, CDR2 YFSETQ. J was trimmed by 6 bases and V by 4 bases; bases with no gene match: 7. CDR3 residues: CASSRLAGAGEQYF. The CDR3 DNA sequence: TGCGCCAGCAGCAGGCTAGCGGGAGCGGGCGAGCAGTACTTC. Supplemented by reference TRBV5-1 and TRBJ2-7, the full variable domain reads KAGVTQTPRYLIKTRGQQVTLSCSPISGHRSVSWYQQTPGQGLQFLFEYFSETQRNKGNFPGRFSGRQFSNSRSEMNVSTLELGDSALYLCASSRLAGAGEQYFGPGTRLTVT.

The chain combines TRBV12-5 with TRBJ2-7, with 10 positions matching TRBD1. Germline-derived CDR1 and CDR2 are LGHNT and FRNRAP. J lost 3 bases, V lost 3 bases, and 2 bases had no gene match. The CDR3 has 14 residues. The CDR3 loop reads CASGLGQGDYEQYF. CDR3 nucleotide sequence: TGTGCTAGTGGTTTAGGACAGGGGGACTACGAGCAGTACTTC. Full variable domain (missing parts from reference TRBV12-5 and TRBJ2-7): DARVTQTPRHKVTEMGQEVTMRCQPILGHNTVFWYRQTMMQGLELLAYFRNRAPLDDSGMPKDRFSAEMPDATLATLKIQPSEPRDSAVYFCASGLGQGDYEQYFGPGTRLTVT.

CDR3 nucleotide sequence: TGTGCCTGGAGTGTCGGGACAGGGGGCCGGCAGCCCCAGCATTTT. The encoded protein is CAWSVGTGGRQPQHF. This sequence joins TRBV30 and TRBJ1-5; 12 positions agree with TRBD1. V trimming: 0 bases; J trimming: 7 bases; junction bases outside the gene matches: 4. The CDR3 spans 15 residues. Germline lookup yields CDR1 GTSNPN and CDR2 SVGIG (reference sequence).

The chain joins TRBV3-1 (or the pseudogene TRBV3-2) to TRBJ2-5; the match to TRBD1 covers 7 bases. This CDR3 spans 15 amino acids. Per the germline V gene, CDR1 is LGHDT and CDR2 is YNNKEL (reference sequence). Trimming took 4 bases from V and 4 from J; bases not matched to a gene: 9. The CDR3 region has the DNA TGTGCCAGCAGCCCTGCAACAGGGGTAGGAGAGACCCAGTACTTC. This codes for CASSPATGVGETQYF.

This chain connects TRBV28 to TRBJ2-5; D might be TRBD2 (5 bases). Per germline, CDR1 MDHEN and CDR2 SYDVKM. This CDR3 is built from 14 residues. V was clipped by 6 bases and J by 1 base, with 12 bases between them. The CDR3 loop is CASSISRAQETQYF. The CDR3 DNA sequence: TGTGCCAGCAGCATCTCGAGGGCCCAAGAGACCCAGTACTTC.

V gene TRBV9 combines with J gene TRBJ1-5; 8 bases align to TRBD1. Germline assignment: CDR1 SGDLS and CDR2 YYNGEE. The CDR3 runs 17 residues. V trimming: 3 bases; J trimming: 1 base; junction bases outside the gene matches: 9. The CDR3 loop reads CASSAGQGSTSNQPQHF. The CDR3 DNA is TGTGCCAGCAGCGCTGGACAGGGAAGCACGAGCAATCAGCCCCAGCATTTT.

This clone was observed once. The V and J genes are TRBV6-1 and TRBJ1-6; no clear D gene. Germline CDR1 MNHNS, CDR2 SASEGT. V shed 2 bases and J shed 0 bases, with 11 bases lying between them. CDR3 length: 17 residues. CDR3 nucleotides: TGTGCCAGCAGTGAAAACTCGATCGGCTCCTATAATTCACCCCTCCACTTT. This encodes CASSENSIGSYNSPLHF.

The chain links TRBV11-2 to TRBJ1-2, with D unresolved. This CDR3 is built from 14 residues. Looked up from germline, CDR1 is SGHAT and CDR2 is FQNNGV. V lost 1 base to trimming and J lost 2 bases, with 8 bases between them. The CDR3 region is CASSLGHRNYGYTF. In nucleotides, the CDR3 is TGTGCCAGCAGCTTAGGTCACAGAAACTATGGCTACACCTTC. The full variable domain, its missing parts supplied by reference TRBV11-2 and TRBJ1-2, is EAGVAQSPRYKIIEKRQSVAFWCNPISGHATLYWYQQILGQGPKLLIQFQNNGVVDDSQLPKDRFSAERLKGVDSTLKIQPAKLEDSAVYLCASSLGHRNYGYTFGSGTRLTVV.

V gene TRBV28 combines with J gene TRBJ1-2, with D possibly TRBD1 on 5 matching bases. Germline values: CDR1 MDHEN, CDR2 SYDVKM. With 5 bases removed from V and 2 bases from J, the gap between germline ends came to 9 bases. The length of the CDR3 is 13 residues. The CDR3 nucleotides read TGTGCCAGCAGTGGACATTTCAACTATGGCTACACCTTC. It yields the protein CASSGHFNYGYTF.

This sequence joins TRBV5-5 and TRBJ1-5; 10 nucleotides match TRBD1. V shed 6 bases, J shed 4 bases, and the junction held 13 bases outside the gene matches. The CDR3 extends over 17 amino acids. Germline CDR1 reads SGHKS; CDR2 reads YYEKEE (reference sequence). The CDR3 coding sequence is TGTGCCAGCAACTCTTTCCTGGACAGGGGGGGGAATCAGCCCCAGCATTTT. This gives the protein CASNSFLDRGGNQPQHF.

The V and J genes are TRBV4-2 and TRBJ2-5, with a tentative D call TRBD2 (6 bases). This CDR3 spans 15 amino acids. The V gene lost 0 bases and the J gene lost 1 base, with 9 bases spanning the gap. CDR1 is LGHNA and CDR2 is YNFKEQ in the germline V gene. As DNA, the CDR3 is TGTGCCAGCAGCCAAGATGGACTACCCCAAGAGACCCAGTACTTC. Its protein product is CASSQDGLPQETQYF.

This clone was counted between two and nine times. The chain is built from TRBV7-5 and TRBJ1-6; the table's D call of TRBD1 was not tested on the DNA. TRBV7-5 is an annotated pseudogene. This CDR3 comprises 13 residues. CDR3 nucleotides: TGTGCCAGAAGCCCACAGGGTTGTTCACCCCTCCACTTT. Amino acid sequence: CARSPQGCSPLHF.